This TCR beta chain derives from a study of T cell responses to AZD1222 COVID-19 vaccine. Study-level results: Breadth and depth of Spike-specific TCRs rose after two AZD1222 doses. Sampling captured repertoires only after the peak T cell response. Reportedly, close to half of spike-specific TCRs are directed against unmutated variant regions.

Worth noting for this clone: Antigen specificity is unknown.

The V and J ends lost 5 bases and 5 bases, in that order; junction bases with no gene match: 5. The CDR3 totals 13 residues. Germline CDR1 reads SGHAT; CDR2 reads FQNNGV. Some clones are missing from TCRdb's copy, which holds only in-frame ones; the method was immunoSEQ multiplex PCR. The table has over 75,000 clones, over 85% seen once. This chain uses TRBV11-2 with TRBJ2-5; 7 bases line up with TRBD2. The source material was peripheral blood, sampled on day 0 of AZD1222 vaccination. This sequence originates from an adult in good health. In nucleotides, the CDR3 is TGTGCCAGCAGCCCGGGGGGTGGGGAGACCCAGTACTTC. This codes for CASSPGGGETQYF.